This T cell receptor beta chain was recovered during a study of cytomegalovirus exposure and HLA in healthy donors (dated by TCRdb to 2016 to 2017). About the study as a whole: An earlier analysis of a few hundred of the donors reported 276 Gb of sequence data and 117 million unique TCR beta sequences obtained from about 180 million T cells. High-throughput TCR immunosequencing, statistical association of individual TCRs with disease status, and machine learning were combined to predict cytomegalovirus infection status. Roughly 5 DR-DQ haplotypes were handled as single units for association and clustering because linkage in the cohort was strong. Typing coverage varied by locus: about 620-630 donors for A, B, C, DRB1 and DQB1; roughly 500 for DQA1; about 590 for DPA1; under 490 for DPB1. Among the roughly 400 genotyped donors, approximately 81% belonged to the genetic ancestry cluster associated with self-reported Caucasian donors. On average, roughly 250,000 unique TCR beta nucleotide sequences were sequenced per donor among 350 to 400 genotyped donors of the cohort, with roughly 18% of those sequences being non-productive. HLA typing included class I and class II loci at four-digit resolution. The aim of the study was to test whether cataloging public T cell receptors could identify signatures of past pathogen exposure. To decide whether each TCR beta V gene segment behaved as functional or pseudogenic, an earlier analysis of some 580 of the donors relied on high-throughput TCR beta sequencing. A separate validation cohort of roughly 130 different subjects was used in addition to the roughly 700-subject first cohort. The study used immunosequencing to profile the T cell repertoires of 666 subjects and linked those repertoires to cytomegalovirus serostatus. Every discovery cohort repertoire had been produced on one sequencing platform. In the later analysis, no new phenotypic data were used to find candidate immune exposures; instead, reliance was placed on TCR beta sequences and their occurrence across donors. In a later analysis, previously published TCR beta repertoires from 550 to 700 donors were re-analyzed and high-resolution HLA genotyping was added so that TCR occurrence patterns could be studied. In a later genetic analysis, genome-wide SNP genotypes for about three fifths of the 666 donors were used, and that subset was treated as a discovery cohort. Roughly 300 gigabases of sequencing data and approximately 93 million unique TCR sequences were included in an early release covering about 600 HLA-typed donors. Donor age, sex, ethnicity and CMV serostatus were compiled alongside the repertoire data.

Sequences MGHDK (CDR1) and SYGVNS (CDR2) are obtained from the germline V gene. Compared with germline, V lacks 6 bases and J lacks 3 bases; bases without a gene match: 4. CDR3 length: 13 amino acids, cysteine to phenylalanine. CDR3 DNA is the only sequence kept; it has 39 bases, read in frame from the first base. Broad study findings and their caveats: A cluster of highly shared sequence variants was judged likely to be a technical artifact of the sequencing pipeline. The 87-base-pair reads could not distinguish some IMGT-functional V segments, including TRBV6-2 and TRBV6-3, so those segments were excluded. This cohort had only TCR beta chains sequenced, and the lack of alpha or paired-chain data limited which features could be detected. According to a later genetic analysis, donors in an Asian-associated ancestry cluster had fewer N-insertions in productive TCRs than the roughly 700-donor mean. In vitro tests confirmed that a few of the cytomegalovirus-associated TCR beta chains recognize cytomegalovirus antigens. Immune exposure information for the cohort was limited to CMV serostatus. In a later analysis, most CMV-associated TCR beta chains were found to appear HLA-restricted, with HLA associations seemingly driven largely by CMV exposure. Broadly in line with IMGT annotations, most TCR beta V segments showed up in productive rearrangements about 87% or about 30% of the time in an earlier analysis of several hundred of the donors. In a later analysis, some 18,000 TCR beta sequences were associated with specific HLA alleles at a false discovery rate of 0.05. Linkage disequilibrium might explain the correlated functional status among segregating V segments, but an unknown experimental factor could not be ruled out. The study gave a list of some 150 TCR beta chains associated with cytomegalovirus. The classifier was reported to diagnose cytomegalovirus status with high specificity and sensitivity in both the original cohort and the validation cohort. A further reported finding was that TCR beta sequences accurately predicted the HLA-A and HLA-B alleles for most subjects in the first cohort. Across donors, most TCR sequences were observed very rarely, whereas some public TCRs were present in many individuals. In a later analysis, TCR association rates were found to vary across HLA loci, with the most associated TCRs seen for DRB1 alleles and the fewest for HLA-C alleles. HLA typing was unavailable for some donors at each locus, so association tests used only the typed subset. Sequencing depth was assumed to be roughly uniform across donors in the presence/absence analyses, though that assumption may not hold. Several of the top co-occurrence clusters appeared to be linked to parvovirus B19, influenza, CMV and Epstein-Barr virus, according to a later analysis. It was suggested by the authors that the approach could potentially be generalized to other disease states and immunological phenotypes. Strong co-occurrence of HLA alleles, especially DR and DQ, made assigning TCR associations to individual alleles difficult. Compared with equally common non-associated chains, HLA-associated TCR beta chains in a later analysis were more clonally expanded and had lower generation probabilities. In a later genetic analysis, a missense DCLRE1C variant was associated with V-gene and J-gene trimming of TCR beta chains, and the association was replicated in an independent cohort. Because counts were too low, around 18 rarely observed V segments, including chromosome 9 orphons, were left out of the earlier analysis of 587 of the donors.

The cohort was made up of approximately 670 healthy bone marrow donors. All cohort members were sampled while nominally healthy, although unrecorded immune exposures were likely present. The donor tested CMV seronegative, placing the donor among the roughly 340 seronegative members of the cohort. A peripheral blood sample was provided by each donor, and peripheral blood mononuclear cells were used for TCR beta sequencing. The Qiagen DNeasy Blood Extraction Kit was used to extract genomic DNA from the blood cell samples. Libraries were prepared through the immunoSEQ multiplex PCR assay. The multiplex PCR relied on a mix of 60 forward primers for TCR Vbeta segments and 13 reverse primers for TCR Jbeta segments. A multiplex PCR assay on genomic DNA amplified the CDR3 region of rearranged TCR beta genes. The Illumina HiSeq System was used to sequence the amplified TCR beta libraries as 87-base-pair reads. Per the source publication's procedure: Across the roughly 700 repertoires, a later analysis counted approximately 75 million unique TCR beta chains, around 10 million of which were shared by at least two donors. To remove PCR and sequencing errors, raw reads were error-corrected and collapsed into unique sequences using a nearest-neighbor algorithm that merged closely related sequences. To assign V, D and J gene segments, CDR3 sequences were aligned to IMGT reference sequences. Each retained sequence needed at least a six-nucleotide match to both a V gene segment and a J gene segment. A rearrangement counted as productive if the CDR3 had no stop codons and remained in frame with V and J, and every other rearrangement counted as non-productive. Following IMGT convention, CDR3 was defined as the stretch from the second conserved V-encoded cysteine up to the conserved J-encoded phenylalanine. Sequences without an unambiguous match to a single V gene segment were excluded from the earlier analysis of several hundred of the donors. An earlier analysis of approximately 590 of the donors called V segments functional above 56.7% productive rearrangements and segregating when the between-donor standard deviation exceeded 5%. A statistical classification framework was built for diagnosing cytomegalovirus status from the catalog of TCR beta chain sequences. In a later analysis, V and J genes were assigned by comparing TCR nucleotide sequences against IMGT/GENE-DB human TR gene sequences. In a later analysis, CDR3 sequences and most-parsimonious VDJ recombination scenarios were assigned using the TCRdist pipeline. A later analysis defined each TCR beta chain by its CDR3 amino acid sequence plus V-gene family, and excluded reads lacking a unique V-gene family. In a later analysis, nearly 600 highly shared, low-generation-probability nucleotide sequences were removed to address suspected cross-contamination and a sequencing artifact. For each public chain, a later analysis derived a clonal expansion index from normalized ranks of inferred template counts within each repertoire. In a later analysis, generation probabilities were computed using a VDJ recombination model fitted to out-of-frame rearrangements, and the results were checked against IGoR. A later analysis scored TCR-TCR, TCR-HLA and TCR-CMV co-occurrence with hypergeometric tests, applying a repertoire-size bias correction to TCR pairs. False discovery rates were estimated in a later analysis by permuting HLA or CMV assignments 20 times. In a later analysis, co-occurring TCRs were grouped using DBSCAN, and TCRdist sequence similarity was added for clustering within HLA-allele-positive subsets. Co-occurrence clustering excluded repertoires with fewer than 30,000 or more than 120,000 public chains, plus five with anomalous nucleotide sharing. Here the immuneACCESS table is served through TCRdb, limited to in-frame sequences with V and J called. Missing clones are a known gap in these copies; in checked studies unresolved V genes cover under half, and the rest lacks a known reason. V, J and clone size derive from that table, while D and trimming were established from the DNA sequence. Across this sample there are roughly 62,000 clones, with 65% to 80% seen only once. Of the sample, 5% to 7% is held by the ten largest clones.

Of note for this clone: Its antigen is not yet known. Per-base quality was not reported, and no clone a single base away is much larger than it.

The sequenced material came from PBMCs. The receptor comes from a woman in her twenties or thirties in good health and CMV-seronegative. The V gene is TRBV25-1 and the J gene is TRBJ1-2, with 7 junctional bases fitting TRBD1. The CDR3 loop reads CASREGADYGYTF. The nucleotide sequence is given as TGTGCCAGCAGGGAGGGGGCAGACTATGGCTACACCTTC.